The 31 T cell receptor beta chains below come from one sample, sequenced in a study of T cell repertoires in cytomegalovirus infection. MiXCR was run by TCRdb on the reads, yielding one entry per CDR3 protein. The sample consists of about 52,000 distinct CDR3 sequences, roughly a fifth of them appearing once. These receptors have no known antigen. Sequenced here: CD8+ T cells from cultured PBMCs, sampled from culture after CMV antigen stimulation. Receptor source: a human donor in good health (CMV status not recorded). Some clones in this sample may be carry-over from other donors' samples.

CDR3 coding DNA: TGTGCCAGCAGCGCGGCCCGGGGGGGCTATGGCTACACCTTC. This sequence encodes CASSAARGGYGYTF. The chain employs TRBV5-6 and TRBJ1-2; D is possibly TRBD1 (5 bases). V was clipped by 4 bases and J by 4 bases, with 14 bases between them. This CDR3 is 14 amino acids long. Per the germline V gene, CDR1 is SGHDT and CDR2 is YYEEEE. Combining the CDR3 with reference TRBV5-6 and TRBJ1-2 gives the whole variable domain DAGVTQSPTHLIKTRGQQVTLRCSPKSGHDTVSWYQQALGQGPQFIFQYYEEEERQRGNFPDRFSGHQFPNYSSELNVNALLLGDSALYLCASSAARGGYGYTFGSGTRLTVV.

The chain employs TRBV7-2 and TRBJ2-2; 10 bases are shared with TRBD1. CDR1 and CDR2 (germline): SGHTA, FQGNSA. The CDR3 is 16 amino acids. Trimming took 5 bases from V and 0 from J; bases not matched to a gene: 3. For the CDR3, the DNA is TGTGCCAGCAGCGTAGGGACAGGGGCGAACACCGGGGAGCTGTTTTTT. Amino acid sequence: CASSVGTGANTGELFF.

This chain links TRBV7-9 with TRBJ2-2, with unresolved D. CDR3 length: 16 residues. Germline V gene lookup returns CDR1 SEHNR and CDR2 FQNEAQ (reference sequence). Trimming took 3 bases from V and 0 from J, leaving 11 bases between them. The DNA for the CDR3 is TGTGCCAGCAGCTTTGAGGACGAAGCGAACACCGGGGAGCTGTTTTTT. Encoded protein: CASSFEDEANTGELFF.

This clonotype was found a few times. The V call is TRBV7-8, the J call TRBJ2-3, with D perhaps matching TRBD1 or TRBD2 (6 bases each). V shed 1 base and J shed 3 bases, with 14 bases lying between them. Germline CDR1 and CDR2: SGHVS and FQNEAQ. This CDR3 comprises 16 residues. The CDR3 sequence is CASSLEHQGGTDTQYF. CDR3 coding DNA: TGTGCCAGCAGCTTAGAACACCAAGGGGGGACAGATACGCAGTATTTT.

The rearrangement links TRBV7-8 to TRBJ2-3; TRBD1 is a possible D gene (5 bases). This CDR3 spans 14 amino acids. V was trimmed by 5 bases and J by 2 bases, leaving 11 bases between them. CDR1 is SGHVS, CDR2 FQNEAQ, per germline. This chain's CDR3 is CASSLDRYTDTQYF. In DNA form, the CDR3 reads TGTGCCAGCAGCCTCGACAGATACACAGATACGCAGTATTTT. Full variable domain (remainder filled in from reference TRBV7-8 and TRBJ2-3): GAGVSQSPRYKVAKRGQDVALRCDPISGHVSLFWYQQALGQGPEFLTYFQNEAQLDKSGLPSDRFFAERPEGSVSTLKIQRTQQEDSAVYLCASSLDRYTDTQYFGPGTRLTVL.

The chain links TRBV6-1 to TRBJ1-2, with D hard to call. Trimming took off 8 bases at V and 6 bases at J, with 7 bases between the two ends. The CDR3 has 10 residues. From germline, CDR1 is MNHNS and CDR2 SASEGT. Written as DNA, the CDR3 is TGTGCCAGCTCTACTCATGGCTACACCTTC. Protein: CASSTHGYTF.

This clonotype was recorded a few times. The CDR3 loop is CASRQGTGRRRYTF. CDR3 in DNA: TGTGCCAGCAGACAAGGGACAGGGAGGAGGCGCTACACCTTC. The chain carries TRBV12-3 or TRBV12-4 and TRBJ1-2; 9 bases are a match to TRBD1. The CDR3 totals 14 residues. With 6 bases clipped from V and 9 bases from J, the junction kept 11 bases outside the gene matches.

The gene calls are TRBV19 and TRBJ2-7, with TRBD1 identical over 10 bases. The CDR3 spans 16 residues. With 8 bases clipped from V and 3 bases from J, the junction kept 13 bases outside the gene matches. Germline CDR1 reads LNHDA; CDR2 reads SQIVND (reference sequence). DNA of the CDR3: TGTGCCAGTTCCTCGGGTCGGGACAGGGGTCTCTACGAGCAGTACTTC. It is translated as CASSSGRDRGLYEQYF. The variable domain in full, with the rest retrieved from reference TRBV19 and TRBJ2-7, is DGGITQSPKYLFRKEGQNVTLSCEQNLNHDAMYWYRQDPGQGLRLIYYSQIVNDFQKGDIAEGYSVSREKKESFPLTVTSAQKNPTAFYLCASSSGRDRGLYEQYFGPGTRLTVT.

This clonotype occurred a few times. The gene calls are TRBV2 and TRBJ1-1; TRBD1 agrees at 8 bases. Germline values: CDR1 SNHLY, CDR2 FYNNEI. V lost 11 bases, J lost 2 bases, and 10 bases stayed unmatched. This CDR3 comprises 14 residues. The chain's CDR3 is CASPGQVLNTEAFF. DNA of the CDR3: TGTGCCTCCCCGGGACAGGTCCTTAACACTGAAGCTTTCTTT.

The rearrangement links TRBV10-3 to TRBJ1-1, with 7 positions matching TRBD1. The length of the CDR3 is 15 residues. In germline, CDR1 is ENHRY, CDR2 SYGVKD. V lost 2 bases to trimming and J lost 4 bases; unmatched junction nucleotides: 7. This chain's CDR3 is CAISEVEQGTTEAFF. For the CDR3, the DNA is TGTGCCATCAGTGAGGTAGAACAGGGGACCACTGAAGCTTTCTTT.

This clonotype showed up just a few times. This chain links TRBV7-9 with TRBJ2-5; 9 nucleotides agree with TRBD1. Trimming cost V 1 base and J 2 bases; bases outside gene matches: 2. The CDR3 extends over 15 amino acids. The germline V gene has CDR1 SEHNR and CDR2 FQNEAQ (reference sequence). CDR3 bases: TGTGCCAGCAGCTTAGTGGACAGGGGTCAAGAGACCCAGTACTTC. Its translation is CASSLVDRGQETQYF.

Only a few counts were recorded for this clonotype. The V gene is TRBV6-2 or TRBV6-3, the J gene TRBJ2-2, with D tentatively TRBD2 (5 bases). The V end was cut by 5 bases, the J end by 5 bases, with 18 bases between. This CDR3 is 16 amino acids long. Germline CDR1 is MNHEY and CDR2 is SVGEGT. CDR3 amino acids: CASSSVRGSRTGELFF. Here the CDR3 DNA reads TGTGCCAGCAGTAGCGTACGGGGAAGTAGGACCGGGGAGCTGTTTTTT.

The V and J genes are TRBV6-6 and TRBJ1-5; possible D gene TRBD1, 5 bases. This CDR3 has 18 amino acids. The V and J ends lost 1 base and 3 bases respectively, with 19 bases between them. CDR1 is MNHNY, CDR2 SVGAGI, per germline (reference sequence). Written as DNA, the CDR3 is TGTGCCAGCAGTTACTTAAGTCGTGAGACAGACCACAATCAGCCCCAGCATTTT. This sequence encodes CASSYLSRETDHNQPQHF.

The chain has TRBV29-1 and TRBJ1-1; D possibly corresponds to TRBD1 (5 bases). Trimming removed 7 bases at V and 4 bases at J, with 25 bases between. This CDR3 spans 16 amino acids. Germline CDR1 reads SQVTM; CDR2 reads ANQGSEA. In DNA, the CDR3 is TGCAGCGGCGATCGACAGACTACTTTGGAGGGCACTGAAGCTTTCTTT. Residues: CSGDRQTTLEGTEAFF.

V usage is TRBV7-8 and J usage is TRBJ2-7, with a tentative D call TRBD1 (5 bases). Germline CDR1 SGHVS, CDR2 FQNEAQ. CDR3 length: 15 residues. Deletions cut 1 base from V and 5 bases from J, with 15 bases between. This chain's CDR3 is CASSLEAGSHHEQYF. The CDR3 nucleotides are TGTGCCAGCAGCTTAGAGGCAGGGTCACACCACGAGCAGTACTTC.

The CDR3 is CASSSKRPSVPYNEQFF. Written as DNA, the CDR3 is TGTGCCAGCAGTTCTAAGCGACCCTCAGTCCCTTACAATGAGCAGTTCTTC. The V call is TRBV6-1, the J call TRBJ2-1; no clear D. Germline V lookup: CDR1 MNHNS, CDR2 SASEGT. Trimming took off 5 bases at V and 4 bases at J, with 21 bases between the two ends. The CDR3 runs 17 residues.

This clonotype showed up just a few times. The chain combines TRBV12-3 or TRBV12-4 with TRBJ2-5, with TRBD1 matching over 10 bases. The CDR3 spans 14 residues. The V segment lost 7 bases and the J segment 6 bases; nucleotides outside the gene matches: 8. CDR3 residues: CASNPGTGEQTQYF. The CDR3 DNA sequence: TGTGCCAGCAACCCCGGGACAGGGGAACAGACCCAGTACTTC.

This clonotype was seen a handful of times. The chain links TRBV5-6 to TRBJ2-1, with 9 bases identical to TRBD1. Germline assignment: CDR1 SGHDT and CDR2 YYEEEE. V gave up 5 bases and J gave up 0 bases; unmatched junction bases: 6. The CDR3 is 16 residues long. CDR3 protein: CASSQTGGFSYNEQFF. Written as DNA, the CDR3 is TGTGCCAGCAGTCAGACAGGGGGGTTCTCCTACAATGAGCAGTTCTTC.

The J gene is TRBJ1-1, the V gene TRBV6-5; tentative D call: TRBD1 (6 bases). Trimming shortened V by 2 bases and J by 6 bases, and 13 bases separated the two germline ends. The CDR3 has 14 amino acids. Germline V lookup: CDR1 MNHEY, CDR2 SVGAGI. CDR3 in DNA: TGTGCCAGCAGTTACGCAGGGGTCGGGTCTGAAGCTTTCTTT. This gives the protein CASSYAGVGSEAFF.

This clonotype has more than one count but fewer than ten. The chain recombines TRBV7-2 with TRBJ1-4; D ambiguous. CDR3 length: 15 residues. V lost 5 bases and J lost 8, with 18 bases in between. The V gene's germline CDR1 is SGHTA and CDR2 FQGNSA. CDR3 sequence (DNA): TGTGCCAGCAGCAGCTTAGACGGGTTGCCCGAAAAACTGTTTTTT. Residues: CASSSLDGLPEKLFF.

The chain combines TRBV12-3 or TRBV12-4 with TRBJ1-5, with D unclear. The CDR3 sequence is 15 residues long. V was cut by 6 bases and J by 4 bases, with 16 bases left in between. The CDR3 here is CASSRLQTVNQPQHF. The CDR3 DNA reads as TGTGCCAGCAGCCGACTCCAGACTGTAAATCAGCCCCAGCATTTT.

This clonotype has only a few counts. This chain joins TRBV7-9 and TRBJ2-3; 13 nucleotides match TRBD2. Germline CDR1 is SEHNR and CDR2 is FQNEAQ (reference sequence). CDR3 length: 17 amino acids. V lost 5 bases, J lost 1 base, and 6 bases stayed unmatched. The CDR3 nucleotides read TGTGCCAGCAGCCCCCCAGGACTAGCGGGGGGCACAGATACGCAGTATTTT. Amino acid sequence: CASSPPGLAGGTDTQYF.

The chain joins TRBV27 to TRBJ1-1; no firm D call. V was pared by 3 bases and J by 1 base, with 6 bases between. The CDR3 contains 13 residues. In germline, CDR1 is MNHEY, CDR2 SMNVEV (reference sequence). The CDR3 sequence is CASSFASNTEAFF. The CDR3, as DNA: TGTGCCAGCAGTTTTGCCTCGAACACTGAAGCTTTCTTT.

This clonotype came up a few times. The CDR3 sequence: CSARDYIDFGSNQPQHF. In DNA, the CDR3 is TGCAGTGCTAGAGATTATATTGACTTCGGTAGCAATCAGCCCCAGCATTTT. V usage is TRBV20-1 and J usage is TRBJ1-5; no clear D. The CDR3 is 17 residues long. Germline V gene data show CDR1 as DFQATT and CDR2 as SNEGSKA (reference sequence). With 0 bases removed from V and 0 bases from J, the gap between germline ends came to 15 bases.

The chain is built from TRBV7-6 and TRBJ2-7; 7 bases align to TRBD1. The CDR3 is 14 residues long. Germline loops: CDR1 SGHVS, CDR2 FNYEAQ. The V gene end was trimmed by 5 bases and the J gene end by 3 bases; junction bases not matched to a gene: 7. CDR3 DNA sequence: TGTGCCAGCAGCGACCCGGGACAGATCTACGAGCAGTACTTC. Translation: CASSDPGQIYEQYF.

This clonotype has ten or more counts. The chain is built from TRBV15 and TRBJ2-1; no definite D call. V dropped 4 bases and J dropped 5 bases, with 15 bases sitting between them. The CDR3 totals 15 residues. The germline V gene encodes CDR1 LNHNV and CDR2 YYDKDF (reference sequence). The CDR3: CATSMSRGENNEQFF. CDR3 DNA: TGTGCCACCAGCATGTCGCGTGGGGAAAACAATGAGCAGTTCTTC.

The rearrangement uses TRBV4-3 and TRBJ2-1; unclear D gene. Between the trimmed V and J ends, which lost 0 bases and 6 bases, there was a span of 12 bases. The CDR3 extends over 15 amino acids. Germline loops: CDR1 LGHNA, CDR2 YSLEER. The CDR3 reads CASSQDGGSLNEQFF. In DNA form, the CDR3 reads TGCGCCAGCAGCCAAGATGGTGGTAGCCTCAATGAGCAGTTCTTC.

The rearrangement joins TRBV6-1 to TRBJ1-1; D is uncertain. Per germline, CDR1 MNHNS and CDR2 SASEGT. The V gene lost 5 bases and the J gene lost 3 bases, with 7 bases spanning the gap. The CDR3 spans 12 residues. CDR3 residues: CASSWTDTEAFF. CDR3 nucleotide sequence: TGTGCCAGCAGTTGGACGGACACTGAAGCTTTCTTT.

This clonotype was recorded a few times. This chain uses TRBV12-3 or TRBV12-4 with TRBJ1-2, with D uncertain. The V and J ends lost 5 bases and 2 bases respectively, with 6 bases between them. This CDR3 spans 12 amino acids. The CDR3 DNA is TGTGCCAGCAGTCAAGACAACTATGGCTACACCTTC. Residues: CASSQDNYGYTF.

Only a few counts were recorded for this clonotype. The genes are TRBV4-1 and TRBJ1-2, with D unclear. Germline-derived CDR1 and CDR2 are MGHRA and YSYEKL. Between the trimmed V and J ends, which lost 1 base and 2 bases, there was a span of 17 bases. The CDR3 spans 17 residues. DNA of the CDR3: TGCGCCAGCAGCCAAGGAGGGTCTCCGAACAACAACTATGGCTACACCTTC. Protein sequence: CASSQGGSPNNNYGYTF.

V gene TRBV19 combines with J gene TRBJ2-1, with D tentatively TRBD1 (5 bases). Germline CDR1 reads LNHDA; CDR2 reads SQIVND (reference sequence). The ends were cut back, 5 bases at V and 5 bases at J, with 7 bases in the middle. The CDR3 spans 12 residues. The CDR3 coding sequence is TGTGCCAGTAGTGGGGCCGACAATGAGCAGTTCTTC. It specifies CASSGADNEQFF.